This T cell receptor beta chain originates from a study of cytomegalovirus exposure and HLA in healthy donors. With regard to this clone: Its antigen is undetermined.

The CDR3 runs to 18 residues. The junction had 13 bases not matched to a gene; V was cut back by 4 bases and J by 4 bases. Germline assignment: CDR1 SGHTA and CDR2 FQGNSA. Amplification used 60 Vbeta primers and 13 Jbeta primers. The repertoire was sequenced with immunoSEQ multiplex PCR; TCRdb's copy has only in-frame clones and lacks some. The sample lists roughly 110,000 clones; around 68% were seen once. Findings of the study overall: In a later analysis, productive TCRs from donors in an Asian-associated ancestry cluster reportedly carried fewer N-insertions than the cohort mean. CMV serostatus was the sole immune exposure information available. A later look showed TCR association rates differing by HLA locus, highest for DRB1 and lowest for HLA-C.

Though nominally healthy at sampling, donors likely had unrecorded immune exposures. This receptor was obtained from a woman aged 40 to 50 in good health and CMV-seropositive. Sequencing was performed on PBMCs. The gene calls are TRBV7-2 and TRBJ2-2; the match to TRBD2 covers 9 bases. The CDR3 reads CASSSRGAGGLVTGELFF. The DNA of the CDR3 is TGTGCCAGCAGCTCCCGGGGGGCGGGGGGGCTGGTCACCGGGGAGCTGTTTTTT.